This TCR beta chain was captured in a study of T cell clonality in common variable immunodeficiency. Assay: immunoSEQ multiplex PCR; the TCRdb copy retains only in-frame clones and omits some. The sample yields around 30,000 clones, without any singletons. About this clone itself: With the read ending 3 residues before the CDR3 end, the germline J gene is used to fill in that end.

V trimming: 1 base; J trimming: 4 bases; junction bases outside the gene matches: 4. The germline V gene encodes CDR1 SEHNR and CDR2 FQNEAQ (reference sequence). This CDR3 has 15 amino acids. The specimen sequenced was peripheral blood mononuclear cells. The source is a person aged 18 to 75 in good health. The chain combines TRBV7-9 with TRBJ2-7, with 10 bases identical to TRBD1. The covered CDR3 bases are TGTGCCAGCAGCTTAGGGGACAGGGGTGGATACGAG. It is translated as CASSLGDRGGYE. The complete CDR3 reads CASSLGDRGGYEQYF.